This TCR beta chain was captured in a study of shared clonotypes between healthy human individuals. Each cell subset's genomic DNA was divided evenly among several immunoSEQ plates. Sequencing was performed with immunoSEQ multiplex PCR; in TCRdb, only in-frame clones are kept and a portion is missing. The data contain roughly 1.4 million clones, roughly 98.5% of them seen just once; the ten biggest clones take up roughly 0.36%. Sequenced sample: naive CD4+ T cells sorted from blood. Indicated subset: CD45RA+ positively selected. The clonotype comes from a man aged 25-45 years in good health.

The chain's CDR3 is CASSHYNEQFF. CDR3 DNA: TGTGCCAGCAGCCACTACAATGAGCAGTTCTTC. V gene TRBV28 combines with J gene TRBJ2-1; D is unclear. Trimming removed 6 bases from V and 3 bases from J, with 3 bases in between. The germline gives CDR1 MDHEN, CDR2 SYDVKM. The CDR3 is 11 amino acids.